These 11 T cell receptor beta chains were sequenced from one sample in a study of cytomegalovirus exposure and HLA in healthy donors (dated by TCRdb to between 2016 and 2019). Library construction relied on the immunoSEQ multiplex PCR assay. The multiplex PCR relied on a mix of 60 forward primers for TCR Vbeta segments and 13 reverse primers for TCR Jbeta segments. TCRdb stores this immuneACCESS table with in-frame sequences only. Part of the clones is absent; in the studies checked, under half of the shortfall reflects unresolved V genes, and no reason is known for the rest. The sample has fewer than 130,000 clones on record, about 68% of them singletons. Over 3.5% of the sample is in the top ten clones. What was sequenced was PBMCs. These receptors all stem from a man between 25 and 39 years old in good health and CMV-seropositive.

This chain links TRBV5-1 with TRBJ2-3; 9 bases agree with TRBD2. Germline-derived CDR1 and CDR2 are SGHRS and YFSETQ. This CDR3 is 15 amino acids long. V lost 5 bases, J lost 0 bases, and 4 bases stayed unmatched. CDR3 sequence reads: CASRRGGVSTDTQYF. The CDR3 nucleotides read TGCGCCAGCAGACGCGGGGGGGTGAGCACAGATACGCAGTATTTT.

The genes are TRBV5-1 and TRBJ2-7, with D uncertain. The CDR3 spans 14 residues. Germline loops: CDR1 SGHRS, CDR2 YFSETQ. V lost 1 base and J 2 bases, leaving 10 bases between the germline ends. As DNA, the CDR3 is TGCGCCAGCAGCTTGATTCCCGGAGCCTACGAGCAGTACTTC. This translates into CASSLIPGAYEQYF.

This chain connects TRBV2 to TRBJ1-2; D remains unclear. The CDR3 is made up of 14 amino acids. The ends were cut back, 7 bases at V and 7 bases at J, with 19 bases in the middle. Germline V CDR1 and CDR2: SNHLY, FYNNEI. The CDR3 loop reads CASNPAEYTFGYTF. In nucleotides, the CDR3 is TGTGCCAGCAACCCGGCGGAGTACACCTTTGGCTACACCTTC.

The chain couples TRBV28 to TRBJ2-1; no reliable D call. Germline assignment: CDR1 MDHEN and CDR2 SYDVKM. This CDR3 region has 10 residues. Trimming pared 6 bases from V and 6 bases from J, leaving 3 bases between. The CDR3 reads CASSSNEQFF. CDR3 bases: TGTGCCAGCAGCTCCAATGAGCAGTTCTTC.

The V call is TRBV27, the J call TRBJ2-7, with TRBD1 matching over 8 bases. Germline lookup yields CDR1 MNHEY and CDR2 SMNVEV (reference sequence). This CDR3 has 16 residues. Unmatched junction bases numbered 11, after V lost 5 bases and J lost 2 bases. CDR3 DNA: TGTGCCAGCAGTACCTCCAGGGGGCGCTTCCCCTACGAGCAGTACTTC. It specifies CASSTSRGRFPYEQYF.

The chain couples TRBV6-1 to TRBJ1-2; D might be TRBD1 (6 bases). Trimming shortened V by 8 bases and J by 8 bases, and 15 bases separated the two germline ends. The CDR3 is 12 amino acids. Looked up from germline, CDR1 is MNHNS and CDR2 is SASEGT. The CDR3 loop reads CASAGQLPGYTF. CDR3 in DNA: TGTGCCAGCGCAGGACAGCTACCCGGCTACACCTTC.

V and J are TRBV27 and TRBJ1-1, with 8 bases that match TRBD1. This CDR3 has 14 residues. CDR1 is MNHEY and CDR2 is SMNVEV in the germline V gene (reference sequence). V shed 6 bases and J 11 bases; nucleotides not matched to a gene: 14. This CDR3 reads CASSPRQGLLKAFF. As DNA, the CDR3 is TGTGCCAGCAGCCCTCGACAGGGGCTACTGAAGGCTTTCTTT.

The chain has TRBV20-1 and TRBJ2-5; D remains ambiguous. With 8 bases removed from V and 6 bases from J, the gap between germline ends came to 10 bases. This CDR3 spans 10 amino acids. The V gene's germline CDR1 is DFQATT and CDR2 SNEGSKA (reference sequence). The CDR3 DNA reads TGCAGTATAATGGAGAAGACCCAGTACTTC. It yields the protein CSIMEKTQYF.

The V gene is TRBV7-9, the J gene TRBJ2-1; D call uncertain. There are 12 residues in the CDR3. Trimming removed 7 bases from V and 6 bases from J, with 10 bases in between. The V gene's germline CDR1 is SEHNR and CDR2 FQNEAQ (reference sequence). The CDR3 DNA sequence: TGTGCCAGCACCCTCGAGGCCAATGAGCAGTTCTTC. This sequence encodes CASTLEANEQFF.

This clone was detected a few times. The rearrangement links TRBV19 to TRBJ1-2, with a possible D match to TRBD1 (6 bases). V lost 1 base, J lost 4 bases, and 13 bases lay in between. The CDR3 totals 15 residues. In germline, CDR1 is LNHDA, CDR2 SQIVND (reference sequence). Here the CDR3 reads CASSIGASGAYGYTF. The CDR3 bases are TGTGCCAGTAGTATAGGAGCATCAGGGGCCTATGGCTACACCTTC. Complete variable domain (other parts from reference TRBV19 and TRBJ1-2): DGGITQSPKYLFRKEGQNVTLSCEQNLNHDAMYWYRQDPGQGLRLIYYSQIVNDFQKGDIAEGYSVSREKKESFPLTVTSAQKNPTAFYLCASSIGASGAYGYTFGSGTRLTVV.

The genes are TRBV6-1 and TRBJ2-3, with a possible D match to TRBD1 (6 bases). Germline assignment: CDR1 MNHNS and CDR2 SASEGT. The CDR3 consists of 13 residues. The V and J ends lost 0 bases and 11 bases respectively, with 12 bases between them. The CDR3 DNA follows: TGTGCCAGCAGTGAAGCAGGGGGTAAAATGCAGTATTTT. Protein sequence: CASSEAGGKMQYF.